This TCR beta chain stems from a study of blood T cells in healthy people across ages. Next came a second PCR, run for about 6 to 12 cycles, which used a sample-barcoded 5' primer along with a J-beta primer mix. Tagging of each cDNA molecule was performed by a template-switch adaptor with 12 random nucleotides. TCRdb reprocessed the 5' RACE reads via MiXCR and lists one record per CDR3 protein. The sample lists about 1.8 million distinct CDR3 sequences; roughly 50% were seen once. V was pared by 1 base and J by 13 bases, with 11 bases between. The CDR3 consists of 12 residues. CDR1 and CDR2 (germline): SGHAT, FQNNGV. Peripheral blood was drawn, roughly 10 milliliters per donor. Each sample had at least 7 million PBMCs isolated. Extractions gave at least 6 micrograms of total RNA per sample. There are a few counts of this clonotype.

The clonotype originates from a woman aged 40-49 years in good health. The sequenced sample was blood. The V gene is TRBV11-2, the J gene TRBJ2-1, with D maybe TRBD2 (6 bases). The DNA of the CDR3 is TGTGCCAGCAGCTTAGTTGGGGGGAGACAGTTCTTC. Its translation: CASSLVGGRQFF.